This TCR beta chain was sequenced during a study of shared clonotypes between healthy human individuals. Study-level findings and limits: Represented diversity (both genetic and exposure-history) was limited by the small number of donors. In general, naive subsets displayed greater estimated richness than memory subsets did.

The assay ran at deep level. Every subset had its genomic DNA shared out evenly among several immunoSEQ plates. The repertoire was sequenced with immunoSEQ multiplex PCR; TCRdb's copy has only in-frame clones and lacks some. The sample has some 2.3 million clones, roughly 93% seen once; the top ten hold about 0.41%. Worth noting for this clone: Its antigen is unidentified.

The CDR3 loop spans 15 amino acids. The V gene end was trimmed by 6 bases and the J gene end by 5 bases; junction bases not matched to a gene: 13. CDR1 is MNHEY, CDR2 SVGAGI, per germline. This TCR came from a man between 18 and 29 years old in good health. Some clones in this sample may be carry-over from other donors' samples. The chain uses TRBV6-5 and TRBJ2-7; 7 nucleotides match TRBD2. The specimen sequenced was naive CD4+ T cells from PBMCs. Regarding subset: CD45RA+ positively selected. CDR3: CASSDGLGRSHEQYF. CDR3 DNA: TGTGCCAGCAGCGACGGGCTCGGGAGGAGCCACGAGCAGTACTTC.